Below, one T cell receptor (beta chain) is given with its context. What it recognizes is unknown. This sample stems from a study of cytomegalovirus exposure and HLA in healthy donors. The germline gives CDR1 SGHAT, CDR2 FQNNGV. Trimming shortened V by 0 bases and J by 9 bases, and 6 bases separated the two germline ends. The CDR3 contains 12 residues. The PCR employed 60 Vbeta primers together with 13 Jbeta primers. Method: immunoSEQ multiplex PCR; TCRdb's copy keeps in-frame clones and lacks some. Of more than 95,000 clones detected, over 60% appear once; the ten largest clones hold around 4.5%. Study conclusions and caveats: The authors later found HLA-associated TCR beta chains more clonally expanded than equally common others. The dataset shows that most TCR sequences were rare, while some public TCRs occurred in many donors. Reports showed the classifier diagnosing cytomegalovirus status with high specificity and sensitivity.

This rearrangement joins TRBV11-2 to TRBJ1-3; D uncertain. The receptor was isolated from a man younger than 45 in good health and CMV-seropositive. The sequenced sample was PBMCs. The CDR3 spells CASSLDHSTIYF. The CDR3 nucleotides read TGTGCCAGCAGCTTAGATCATAGCACCATATATTTT. Full variable domain (outside the CDR3, taken from reference TRBV11-2 and TRBJ1-3): EAGVAQSPRYKIIEKRQSVAFWCNPISGHATLYWYQQILGQGPKLLIQFQNNGVVDDSQLPKDRFSAERLKGVDSTLKIQPAKLEDSAVYLCASSLDHSTIYFGEGSWLTVV.